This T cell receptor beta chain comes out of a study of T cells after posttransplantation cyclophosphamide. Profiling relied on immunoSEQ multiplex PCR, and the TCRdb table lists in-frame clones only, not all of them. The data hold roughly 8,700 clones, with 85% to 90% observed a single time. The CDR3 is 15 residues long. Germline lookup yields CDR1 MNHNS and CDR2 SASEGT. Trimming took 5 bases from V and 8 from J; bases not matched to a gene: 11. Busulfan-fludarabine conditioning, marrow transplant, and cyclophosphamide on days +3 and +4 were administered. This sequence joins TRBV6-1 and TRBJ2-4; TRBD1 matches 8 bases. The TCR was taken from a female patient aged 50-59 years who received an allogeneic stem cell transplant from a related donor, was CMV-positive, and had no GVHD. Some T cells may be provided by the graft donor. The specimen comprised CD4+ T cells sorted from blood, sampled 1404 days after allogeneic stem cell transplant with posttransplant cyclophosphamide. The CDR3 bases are TGTGCCAGCAGTTCACAGACAGGGGCCCCCGACATTCAGTACTTC. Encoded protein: CASSSQTGAPDIQYF.